Below are 5 T cell receptor beta chains sequenced from a single sample in a study of shared clonotypes between healthy human individuals. This table comes from immunoSEQ multiplex PCR, and its TCRdb copy is limited to in-frame clones, with some not included. The data show about 1 million clones, with about 70% seen just once and about 1.5% held by the top ten. Material: memory CD4+ T cells sorted from blood. Subset noted: CD45RA-negative fraction. The receptors originated from a man in his late teens or twenties in good health.

V gene TRBV2 combines with J gene TRBJ2-5, with 9 bases matching TRBD1. Trimming at V came to 2 bases and at J to 10 bases, leaving 5 bases not matched to a gene. CDR1 and CDR2 (germline): SNHLY, FYNNEI. The CDR3 has 13 residues. The CDR3 spells CASSERDRVNQYF. The CDR3 DNA reads as TGTGCCAGCAGTGAAAGGGACAGGGTAAACCAGTACTTC.

V usage is TRBV4-3 and J usage is TRBJ2-3; weak D call: TRBD2 (5 bases). CDR3 length equals 15 residues. CDR1 and CDR2 from the germline V gene are LGHNA and YSLEER. V was shortened by 7 bases and J by 0 bases, with 14 bases between the two germline ends. CDR3 residues: CASTSNGGSTDTQYF. The CDR3, as DNA: TGCGCCAGCACCTCCAATGGCGGGAGCACAGATACGCAGTATTTT.

Only a few counts were recorded for this clone. This chain uses TRBV7-3 with TRBJ2-1; the D is unclear. The CDR3 length is 14 residues. V was trimmed by 2 bases and J by 0 bases, leaving 5 bases between them. Looked up from germline, CDR1 is SGHTA and CDR2 is FQGTGA. CDR3: CASSLSVSYNEQFF. The CDR3 nucleotides read TGTGCCAGCAGCTTATCGGTCTCCTACAATGAGCAGTTCTTC.

The genes are TRBV6-5 and TRBJ2-3; 7 nucleotides align to TRBD2. V was pared by 6 bases and J by 1 base, with 7 bases of the junction left unmatched. The CDR3 consists of 15 residues. Germline lookup yields CDR1 MNHEY and CDR2 SVGAGI. The chain's CDR3 is CASRRGTVGTDTQYF. Written as DNA, the CDR3 is TGTGCCAGCAGGCGGGGGACGGTGGGCACAGATACGCAGTATTTT.

The J gene is TRBJ2-1, the V gene TRBV20-1; no clear D. The V gene lost 6 bases and the J gene lost 9 bases, with 12 bases spanning the gap. Per germline, CDR1 DFQATT and CDR2 SNEGSKA (reference sequence). The CDR3 is made up of 11 amino acids. DNA of the CDR3: TGCAGTGCCAAGGCCGATTTTGAGCAGTTCTTC. This encodes CSAKADFEQFF.